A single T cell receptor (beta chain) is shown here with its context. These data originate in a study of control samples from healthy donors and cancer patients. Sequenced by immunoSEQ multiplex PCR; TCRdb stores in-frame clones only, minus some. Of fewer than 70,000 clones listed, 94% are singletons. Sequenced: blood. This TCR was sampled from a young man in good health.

CDR3 coding DNA: TGTGCCAGCAGCGCATTATCCCCCGGGAGAGGCGCCTACAATGAGCAGTTCTTC. Protein: CASSALSPGRGAYNEQFF. The chain uses TRBV9 and TRBJ2-1, with a tentative D call TRBD2 (6 bases). The V end was cut by 3 bases, the J end by 2 bases, with 21 bases between. CDR1 SGDLS and CDR2 YYNGEE come from the germline V gene. The CDR3 covers 18 residues.